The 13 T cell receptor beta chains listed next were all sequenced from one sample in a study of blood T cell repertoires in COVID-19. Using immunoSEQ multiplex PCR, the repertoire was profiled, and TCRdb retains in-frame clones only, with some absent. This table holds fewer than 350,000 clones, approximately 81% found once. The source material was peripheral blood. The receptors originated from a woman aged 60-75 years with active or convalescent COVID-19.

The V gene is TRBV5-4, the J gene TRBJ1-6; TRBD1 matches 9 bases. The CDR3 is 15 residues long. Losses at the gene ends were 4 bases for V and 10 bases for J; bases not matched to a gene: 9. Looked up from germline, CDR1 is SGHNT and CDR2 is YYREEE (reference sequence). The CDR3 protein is CASSVQTGGGSPLHF. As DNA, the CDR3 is TGTGCCAGCAGCGTGCAGACAGGGGGTGGGTCACCCCTCCACTTT. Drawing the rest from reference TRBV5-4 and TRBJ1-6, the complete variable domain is ETGVTQSPTHLIKTRGQQVTLRCSSQSGHNTVSWYQQALGQGPQFIFQYYREEENGRGNFPPRFSGLQFPNYSSELNVNALELDDSALYLCASSVQTGGGSPLHFGNGTRLTVT.

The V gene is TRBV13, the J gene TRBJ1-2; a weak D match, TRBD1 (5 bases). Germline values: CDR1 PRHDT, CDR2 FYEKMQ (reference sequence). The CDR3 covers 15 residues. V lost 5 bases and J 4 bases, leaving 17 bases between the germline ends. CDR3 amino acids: CASSPHLTEIYGYTF. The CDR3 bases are TGTGCCAGCAGCCCACACCTGACAGAAATCTATGGCTACACCTTC. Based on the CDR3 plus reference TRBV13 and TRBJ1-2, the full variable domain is AAGVIQSPRHLIKEKRETATLKCYPIPRHDTVYWYQQGPGQDPQFLISFYEKMQSDKGSIPDRFSAQQFSDYHSELNMSSLELGDSALYFCASSPHLTEIYGYTFGSGTRLTVV.

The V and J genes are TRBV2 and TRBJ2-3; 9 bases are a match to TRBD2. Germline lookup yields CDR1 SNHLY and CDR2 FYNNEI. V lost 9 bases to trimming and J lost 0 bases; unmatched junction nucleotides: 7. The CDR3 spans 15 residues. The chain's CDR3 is CARSQRGDSTDTQYF. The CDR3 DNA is TGTGCCAGGTCTCAGCGGGGGGATAGCACAGATACGCAGTATTTT.

The CDR3 loop reads CASSLAGGGADTQYF. The CDR3 DNA reads TGTGCCAGCAGCTTAGCGGGGGGAGGTGCAGATACGCAGTATTTT. This chain joins TRBV11-2 and TRBJ2-3, with 7 bases that match TRBD2. Germline trimming cut 1 base from V and 4 bases from J; bases unmatched to any gene: 5. From germline, CDR1 is SGHAT and CDR2 FQNNGV. This CDR3 comprises 15 residues.

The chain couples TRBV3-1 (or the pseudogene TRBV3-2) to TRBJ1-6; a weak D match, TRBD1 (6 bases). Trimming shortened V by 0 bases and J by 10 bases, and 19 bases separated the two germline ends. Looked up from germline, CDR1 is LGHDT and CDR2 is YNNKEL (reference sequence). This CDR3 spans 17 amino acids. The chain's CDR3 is CASSQDGGAGAASPLHF. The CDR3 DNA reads TGTGCCAGCAGCCAAGATGGGGGGGCTGGGGCCGCGTCACCCCTCCACTTT.

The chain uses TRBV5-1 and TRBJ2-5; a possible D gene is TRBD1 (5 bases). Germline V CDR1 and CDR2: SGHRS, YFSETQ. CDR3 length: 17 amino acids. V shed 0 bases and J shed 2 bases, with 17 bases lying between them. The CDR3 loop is CASSLAGLRVPQETQYF. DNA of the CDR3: TGCGCCAGCAGCTTGGCCGGGCTCAGGGTCCCTCAAGAGACCCAGTACTTC.

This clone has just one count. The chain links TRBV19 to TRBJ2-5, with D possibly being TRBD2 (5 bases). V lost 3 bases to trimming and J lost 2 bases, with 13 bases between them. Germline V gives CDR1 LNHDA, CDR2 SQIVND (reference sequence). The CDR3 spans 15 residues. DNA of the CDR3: TGTGCCAGTAGTATTCGGGGAGTAGTACAAGAGACCCAGTACTTC. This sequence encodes CASSIRGVVQETQYF.

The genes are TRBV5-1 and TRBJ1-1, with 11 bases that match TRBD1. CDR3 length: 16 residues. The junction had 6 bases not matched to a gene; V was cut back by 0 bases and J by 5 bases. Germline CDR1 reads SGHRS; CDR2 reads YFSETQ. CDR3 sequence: CASSLEGTGGRTEAFF. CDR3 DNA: TGCGCCAGCAGCTTGGAAGGGACAGGGGGAAGGACTGAAGCTTTCTTT.

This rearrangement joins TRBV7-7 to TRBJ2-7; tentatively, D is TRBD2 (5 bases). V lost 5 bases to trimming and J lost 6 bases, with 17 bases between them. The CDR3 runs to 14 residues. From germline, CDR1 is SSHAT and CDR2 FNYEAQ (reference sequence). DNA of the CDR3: TGTGCCAGCAGCCCCACCCCCGGAGGCTCCGAGCAGTACTTC. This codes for CASSPTPGGSEQYF.

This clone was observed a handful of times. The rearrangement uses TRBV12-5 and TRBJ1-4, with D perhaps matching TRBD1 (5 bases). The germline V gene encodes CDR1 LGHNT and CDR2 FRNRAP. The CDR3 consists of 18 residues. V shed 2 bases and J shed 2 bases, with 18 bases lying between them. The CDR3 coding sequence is TGTGCTAGTGGTTTGCCGACCTCAAGGCAGGGCACTAATGAAAAACTGTTTTTT. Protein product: CASGLPTSRQGTNEKLFF.

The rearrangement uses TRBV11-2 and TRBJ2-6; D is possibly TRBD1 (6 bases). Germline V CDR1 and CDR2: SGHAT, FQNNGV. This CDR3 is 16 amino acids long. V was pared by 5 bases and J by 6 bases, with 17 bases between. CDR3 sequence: CASSAFGQITANVLTF. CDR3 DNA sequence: TGTGCCAGCAGCGCGTTCGGACAGATAACGGCCAACGTCCTGACTTTC.

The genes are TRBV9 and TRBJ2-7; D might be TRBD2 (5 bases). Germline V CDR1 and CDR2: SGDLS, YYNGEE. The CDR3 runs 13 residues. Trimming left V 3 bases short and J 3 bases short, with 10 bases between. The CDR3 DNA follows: TGTGCCAGCAGCGGGCGGGCTGGCTACGAGCAGTACTTC. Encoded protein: CASSGRAGYEQYF.

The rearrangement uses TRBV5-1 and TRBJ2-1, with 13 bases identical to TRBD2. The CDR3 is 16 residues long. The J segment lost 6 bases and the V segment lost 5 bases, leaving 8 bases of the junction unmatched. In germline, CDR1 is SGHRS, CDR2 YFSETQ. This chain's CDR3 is CASSSETSGGRNEQFF. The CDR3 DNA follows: TGCGCCAGCAGTTCCGAGACTAGCGGGGGGCGCAATGAGCAGTTCTTC.